Given below is one T cell receptor beta chain in context. This entry comes from a study of cytotoxic CD8 clonotypes in ibrutinib-treated CLL. Study details: The group held 10 to 11 relapsed/refractory and roughly 15 treatment-naive patients, with some 17 IGHV unmutated. After a median of around six years, 14 patients stayed remitted and approximately twelve progressed; responses had been partial in approximately 24 and complete in 2.

The protocol was immunoSEQ multiplex PCR, while the TCRdb copy is restricted to in-frame clones and leaves out a portion. Of more than 85,000 clones detected, around 77% appear once; the ten largest clones hold 20% to 25%. Trimming left V 6 bases short and J 1 base short, with 18 bases between. Germline V gene sequence: CDR1 SGDLS, CDR2 YYNGEE. This CDR3 has 16 residues. This TCR was recovered from a human donor with chronic lymphocytic leukemia. The sample was PBMCs, taken after 24 months of ibrutinib treatment. The chain uses TRBV9 and TRBJ2-3; D is possibly TRBD1 or TRBD2 (6 bases each). This CDR3 reads CASNPRGDSGTDTQYF. CDR3 in DNA: TGTGCCAGCAACCCTAGGGGGGACTCGGGCACAGATACGCAGTATTTT.